What follows are 21 T cell receptor beta chains derived from one specimen sequenced in a study of shared clonotypes between healthy human individuals. Using immunoSEQ multiplex PCR, the repertoire was profiled, and TCRdb retains in-frame clones only, with some absent. The data hold about 2.1 million clones, with 80% to 95% observed a single time. It was CD45RO-negative cells, positively selected for CCR7, that made up naive CD8 cells, with terminally differentiated effector memory CD45RA+ cells excluded. Sequencing used naive CD8+ T cells from PBMCs. These receptor sequences come from a man in his late teens or twenties in good health. Some clones in this sample may be carry-over from other donors' samples.

The chain combines TRBV11-2 with TRBJ1-3, with D unclear. Germline loops: CDR1 SGHAT, CDR2 FQNNGV. CDR3 size: 15 residues. Trimming shortened V by 5 bases and J by 4 bases, and 15 bases separated the two germline ends. CDR3 region: CASSPHLPRGNTIYF. CDR3 in DNA: TGTGCCAGCAGCCCCCATTTGCCGAGGGGAAACACCATATATTTT.

The V call is TRBV5-4, the J call TRBJ1-2; a possible D gene is TRBD1 (5 bases). CDR1 is SGHNT, CDR2 YYREEE, per germline (reference sequence). This CDR3 region has 14 residues. Trimming stripped 6 bases from V and 7 bases from J, with 19 bases between. CDR3 sequence reads: CASTPGGQGPGYTF. CDR3 DNA: TGTGCCAGCACCCCGGGGGGTCAGGGCCCTGGCTACACCTTC.

This chain joins TRBV29-1 and TRBJ1-3; a possible D gene is TRBD1 (5 bases). The CDR3 covers 14 residues. The germline gives CDR1 SQVTM, CDR2 ANQGSEA. With 0 bases removed from V and 11 bases from J, the gap between germline ends came to 17 bases. Here the CDR3 reads CSVEDPLTWGAIYF. CDR3 coding DNA: TGCAGCGTTGAAGACCCCCTTACCTGGGGGGCCATATATTTT. Drawing the rest from reference TRBV29-1 and TRBJ1-3, the complete variable domain is SAVISQKPSRDICQRGTSLTIQCQVDSQVTMMFWYRQQPGQSLTLIATANQGSEATYESGFVIDKFPISRPNLTFSTLTVSNMSPEDSSIYLCSVEDPLTWGAIYFGEGSWLTVV.

V and J are TRBV7-9 and TRBJ2-7; a weak D match, TRBD2 (5 bases). The CDR3 spans 11 residues. Germline CDR1 is SEHNR and CDR2 is FQNEAQ (reference sequence). V was pared by 9 bases and J by 7 bases, with 13 bases between. In DNA, the CDR3 is TGTGCCAGGGGTGAGGGTGTGGAGCAGTACTTC. Its translation: CARGEGVEQYF.

The chain uses TRBV11-2 and TRBJ2-1; no clear D. CDR3 length: 16 amino acids. The V gene lost 1 base and the J gene lost 5 bases, with 15 bases spanning the gap. Germline V lookup: CDR1 SGHAT, CDR2 FQNNGV. Here the CDR3 reads CASSLVRSGRDNEQFF. The CDR3 nucleotides are TGTGCCAGCAGCTTAGTTCGTTCAGGCCGAGACAATGAGCAGTTCTTC.

This sequence joins TRBV28 and TRBJ1-2; perhaps TRBD1 as D (6 bases). V lost 5 bases, J lost 4 bases, and 17 bases lay in between. In germline, CDR1 is MDHEN, CDR2 SYDVKM. CDR3 size: 15 residues. The CDR3 region is CASSPARTVSYGYTF. DNA of the CDR3: TGTGCCAGCAGTCCCGCCAGGACAGTTTCCTATGGCTACACCTTC.

This sequence joins TRBV27 and TRBJ2-5; 8 bases agree with TRBD2. Unmatched junction bases numbered 9, after V lost 5 bases and J lost 1 base. The CDR3 is 16 residues long. Germline V gene data show CDR1 as MNHEY and CDR2 as SMNVEV (reference sequence). The CDR3 loop reads CASSPGGAVGQETQYF. In nucleotides, the CDR3 is TGTGCCAGCAGTCCGGGGGGGGCAGTAGGCCAAGAGACCCAGTACTTC.

The chain uses TRBV30 and TRBJ2-1; 9 bases line up with TRBD2. The CDR3 sequence is 15 residues long. Germline V gene sequence: CDR1 GTSNPN, CDR2 SVGIG (reference sequence). V lost 2 bases, J lost 7 bases, and 9 bases stayed unmatched. The CDR3 sequence: CAWSPRAGGMNEQFF. The DNA for the CDR3 is TGTGCCTGGAGTCCTCGGGCGGGAGGGATGAATGAGCAGTTCTTC.

The chain employs TRBV27 and TRBJ2-7; TRBD1 matches 8 bases. Germline CDR1 reads MNHEY; CDR2 reads SMNVEV (reference sequence). The V segment lost 8 bases and the J segment 6 bases; nucleotides outside the gene matches: 12. This CDR3 has 14 amino acids. Here the CDR3 reads CASRSGQVFSEQYF. In DNA, the CDR3 is TGTGCCAGCCGCTCGGGACAGGTATTCAGCGAGCAGTACTTC.

CDR3 sequence: CASSVTGGFDTIYF. Written as DNA, the CDR3 is TGTGCCAGCAGCGTGACAGGGGGCTTTGACACCATATATTTT. The rearrangement links TRBV9 to TRBJ1-3, with 10 bases matching TRBD1. This CDR3 region has 14 residues. Germline trimming cut 2 bases from V and 8 bases from J; bases unmatched to any gene: 4. Germline lookup yields CDR1 SGDLS and CDR2 YYNGEE.

The chain is built from TRBV29-1 and TRBJ1-2; D unclear. V lost 4 bases and J 3 bases, leaving 9 bases between the germline ends. CDR1 is SQVTM, CDR2 ANQGSEA, per germline. The CDR3 loop spans 12 amino acids. The CDR3 loop is CSVGSRYYGYTF. DNA of the CDR3: TGCAGCGTTGGATCCAGGTACTATGGCTACACCTTC. The entire variable domain, with the rest obtained from reference TRBV29-1 and TRBJ1-2, is as follows: SAVISQKPSRDICQRGTSLTIQCQVDSQVTMMFWYRQQPGQSLTLIATANQGSEATYESGFVIDKFPISRPNLTFSTLTVSNMSPEDSSIYLCSVGSRYYGYTFGSGTRLTVV.

Concerning this clone itself: Distinct nucleotide sequences in the sample also encode this CDR3. The chain combines TRBV29-1 with TRBJ2-7; TRBD1 matches 11 bases. J was trimmed by 2 bases and V by 6 bases; bases with no gene match: 3. This CDR3 is built from 13 residues. The V gene's germline CDR1 is SQVTM and CDR2 ANQGSEA. The chain's CDR3 is CSVVGQGAYEQYF. CDR3 DNA sequence: TGCAGCGTGGTGGGACAGGGGGCCTACGAGCAGTACTTC.

This chain connects TRBV15 to TRBJ2-4; tentatively, D is TRBD2 (6 bases). Germline V gives CDR1 LNHNV, CDR2 YYDKDF (reference sequence). This CDR3 region has 16 residues. V was pared by 0 bases and J by 5 bases, with 14 bases between. The chain's CDR3 is CATSREGRGWENIQYF. The CDR3 DNA reads TGTGCCACCAGCAGAGAAGGGCGGGGCTGGGAAAACATTCAGTACTTC.

The rearrangement uses TRBV19 and TRBJ2-1, with D uncertain. The CDR3 loop spans 12 amino acids. V was pared by 5 bases and J by 7 bases, with 9 bases between. The germline gives CDR1 LNHDA, CDR2 SQIVND (reference sequence). DNA for the CDR3: TGTGCCAGTAGTTCCAGCATTAATGAGCAGTTCTTC. Translated: CASSSSINEQFF. The variable domain in full, completed from reference TRBV19 and TRBJ2-1, reads DGGITQSPKYLFRKEGQNVTLSCEQNLNHDAMYWYRQDPGQGLRLIYYSQIVNDFQKGDIAEGYSVSREKKESFPLTVTSAQKNPTAFYLCASSSSINEQFFGPGTRLTVL.

This clone was detected once. This chain links TRBV7-2 with TRBJ2-4; 14 bases map to TRBD2. V dropped 6 bases and J dropped 5; count of bases not matched to a gene: 9. The CDR3 loop spans 17 amino acids. Looked up from germline, CDR1 is SGHTA and CDR2 is FQGNSA. CDR3 DNA sequence: TGTGCCAGCAGGGGACTAGCGGGAGTGGGAGGCGAAAACATTCAGTACTTC. As protein: CASRGLAGVGGENIQYF.

The DNA for the CDR3 is TGTGCCAGCAGTTACACCCTCAGGGCGGGTTCGGGAAAACTGTTTTTT. It translates to CASSYTLRAGSGKLFF. The chain links TRBV6-5 to TRBJ1-4; TRBD1 is a possible D gene (5 bases). The CDR3 is 16 amino acids. Per the germline V gene, CDR1 is MNHEY and CDR2 is SVGAGI. The V gene lost 2 bases and the J gene lost 10 bases, with 20 bases spanning the gap.

The chain employs TRBV6-4 and TRBJ2-1; TRBD1 agrees at 8 bases. The CDR3 is made up of 14 amino acids. Germline V CDR1 and CDR2: MRHNA, SNTAGT. Unmatched junction bases numbered 2, after V lost 3 bases and J lost 4 bases. CDR3 DNA: TGTGCCAGCAGTGAGGACAGGGCTTACAATGAGCAGTTCTTC. As protein: CASSEDRAYNEQFF.

The chain couples TRBV6-1 to TRBJ2-7; D unclear. The germline gives CDR1 MNHNS, CDR2 SASEGT. V gave up 2 bases and J gave up 0 bases, with 11 bases separating them. The CDR3 extends over 15 amino acids. The CDR3, as DNA: TGTGCCAGCAGTGAACCCCCAACCAGCTCCTACGAGCAGTACTTC. Protein product: CASSEPPTSSYEQYF.

The V call is TRBV19, the J call TRBJ1-5; perhaps TRBD1 as D (5 bases). This CDR3 comprises 18 residues. Between the trimmed V and J ends, which lost 7 bases and 1 base, there was a span of 23 bases. Germline CDR1 reads LNHDA; CDR2 reads SQIVND (reference sequence). The CDR3 DNA is TGTGCCAGTAAGTCCTTCCGTGACACAGGAGTGAGCAATCAGCCCCAGCATTTT. It specifies CASKSFRDTGVSNQPQHF.

This sequence joins TRBV7-9 and TRBJ2-7; maybe TRBD2 (6 bases). Germline V lookup: CDR1 SEHNR, CDR2 FQNEAQ (reference sequence). CDR3 length: 16 amino acids. V was shortened by 5 bases and J by 0 bases, with 17 bases between the two germline ends. CDR3 coding DNA: TGTGCCAGCAGCCTCCAAACCACCGGGAGCTCCTACGAGCAGTACTTC. It codes for CASSLQTTGSSYEQYF.

The V call is TRBV7-9, the J call TRBJ2-4; D call uncertain. CDR3 length equals 11 residues. V was clipped by 8 bases and J by 3 bases, with 5 bases between them. CDR1 is SEHNR and CDR2 is FQNEAQ in the germline V gene (reference sequence). CDR3 in DNA: TGTGCCAGCGTGGACAAAAACATTCAGTACTTC. Translated: CASVDKNIQYF.